A single sample gave rise to the 32 T cell receptor beta chains below, sequenced in a study of neoadjuvant anti-PD-1 for oral cavity cancer. The protocol was immunoSEQ multiplex PCR, while the TCRdb copy is restricted to in-frame clones and leaves out a portion. The table lists 35,000 to 40,000 clones, approximately 40% of them singletons. Time point denoted: after neoadjuvant nivolumab, at surgical resection. Material: tumor tissue, obtained after nivolumab (anti-PD-1) treatment. These receptors all come from a person between 40 and 85 years old with oral cavity squamous cell carcinoma.

The V and J genes are TRBV6-1 and TRBJ2-1; D gene uncertain. Between the trimmed V and J ends, which lost 4 bases and 0 bases, there was a span of 10 bases. CDR3 length equals 15 residues. The germline gives CDR1 MNHNS, CDR2 SASEGT. CDR3 sequence (DNA): TGTGCCAGCAGTGGTCACGCTAACTCCTACAATGAGCAGTTCTTC. Translated: CASSGHANSYNEQFF.

The V call is TRBV5-4, the J call TRBJ2-3, with 7 bases lining up with TRBD1. The germline CDR1 and CDR2 sequences are SGHNT and YYREEE (reference sequence). Trimming took 2 bases from V and 0 from J; bases not matched to a gene: 0. The CDR3 is 14 residues long. The CDR3 spells CASSLQGSTDTQYF. The CDR3 nucleotides read TGTGCCAGCAGCTTACAGGGGAGCACAGATACGCAGTATTTT.

This clone occurred once. The chain recombines TRBV7-2 with TRBJ1-6, with D perhaps matching TRBD1 (6 bases). V dropped 1 base and J dropped 0 bases, with 13 bases sitting between them. The CDR3 has 18 amino acids. Germline assignment: CDR1 SGHTA and CDR2 FQGNSA. CDR3 in amino acids: CASSLGTAMSSYNSPLHF. As DNA, the CDR3 is TGTGCCAGCAGCTTAGGGACAGCCATGAGCTCCTATAATTCACCCCTCCACTTT.

Relative to its sample, this clone is large. The rearrangement joins TRBV15 to TRBJ2-7, with 8 nucleotides matching TRBD2. CDR1 and CDR2 (germline): LNHNV, YYDKDF (reference sequence). The V segment lost 5 bases and the J segment 6 bases; nucleotides outside the gene matches: 9. This CDR3 spans 14 amino acids. The CDR3 DNA sequence: TGTGCCACCAGCGTTCGGACCCGGGAGGGCGAGCAGTACTTC. Translation gives CATSVRTREGEQYF. Full variable domain (outside the CDR3, taken from reference TRBV15 and TRBJ2-7): DAMVIQNPRYQVTQFGKPVTLSCSQTLNHNVMYWYQQKSSQAPKLLFHYYDKDFNNEADTPDNFQSRRPNTSFCFLDIRSPGLGDTAMYLCATSVRTREGEQYFGPGTRLTVT.

This clone has ten or more counts. V and J are TRBV5-8 and TRBJ1-1; D unresolved. The CDR3 extends over 15 amino acids. The V gene lost 3 bases and the J gene lost 7 bases, with 19 bases spanning the gap. CDR1 is SGHTS and CDR2 is YDEGEE in the germline V gene. The CDR3 DNA reads TGTGCCAGCAGCTGGGGTTGGGCTCAGCCCAATGAAGCTTTCTTT. Translating gives CASSWGWAQPNEAFF.

This clone has just a few counts. J is TRBJ1-1 and V is TRBV11-1; a weak D match, TRBD1 (6 bases). The germline CDR1 and CDR2 sequences are SGHAT and FQDESV (reference sequence). There are 13 residues in the CDR3. The ends were cut back, 4 bases at V and 5 bases at J, with 11 bases in the middle. The CDR3 loop is CASSSQGYTEAFF. The CDR3, as DNA: TGTGCCAGCAGCTCACAGGGTTATACTGAAGCTTTCTTT.

This chain connects TRBV11-3 to TRBJ1-1; D not certain. V was pared by 3 bases and J by 7 bases, with 12 bases between. This CDR3 region has 13 residues. Germline V gene sequence: CDR1 SGHNT, CDR2 YENEEA. The CDR3: CASSLSAAHEAFF. DNA of the CDR3: TGTGCCAGCAGCTTGAGTGCCGCTCATGAAGCTTTCTTT.

The table lists this clone with a few counts. The V call is TRBV9, the J call TRBJ1-5; TRBD1 is a possible D gene (6 bases). The germline V and J ends were trimmed by 7 bases and 2 bases, with 10 bases remaining between them. The CDR3 has 13 amino acids. Germline loops: CDR1 SGDLS, CDR2 YYNGEE. CDR3 in DNA: TGTGCCAGCGAGGGGGACGGCAATCAGCCCCAGCATTTT. Protein sequence: CASEGDGNQPQHF.

A remark on this clone: This is likely an artifact of a read error, given a far larger clone one base away. CDR3 nucleotides: TGTGCCAGCAGCCTGAACAATGAGCAGTTCTTC. This gives the protein CASSLNNEQFF. The chain carries TRBV5-6 and TRBJ2-1; no clear D gene. Per germline, CDR1 SGHDT and CDR2 YYEEEE. The CDR3 length is 11 residues. The ends were cut back, 4 bases at V and 5 bases at J, with 4 bases in the middle.

This clone was observed a few times. The chain is built from TRBV7-3 and TRBJ1-1; D not resolved. The CDR3 sequence is 13 residues long. V lost 3 bases and J lost 1, with 6 bases in between. CDR1 and CDR2 from the germline V gene are SGHTA and FQGTGA. CDR3 in DNA: TGTGCCAGCAGCTTTTGGGGGAACACTGAAGCTTTCTTT. Encoded protein: CASSFWGNTEAFF.

The V gene is TRBV5-1, the J gene TRBJ2-3; 14 nucleotides line up with TRBD2. Germline lookup yields CDR1 SGHRS and CDR2 YFSETQ. Losses at the gene ends were 4 bases for V and 7 bases for J; bases not matched to a gene: 8. The CDR3 is made up of 16 amino acids. The CDR3 bases are TGCGCCAGCAGCCCGGGGACTAGCGGGAGTAGGTATACGCAGTATTTT. It yields the protein CASSPGTSGSRYTQYF.

This clone was observed a few times. CDR3 DNA sequence: TGTGCCAGCAGCTTAGTGGACATAGATACGCAGTATTTT. Protein: CASSLVDIDTQYF. The V call is TRBV7-2, the J call TRBJ2-3, with a weak D call TRBD1 (5 bases). V was trimmed by 1 base and J by 5 bases, leaving 7 bases between them. The CDR3 loop spans 13 amino acids. Germline V gene data show CDR1 as SGHTA and CDR2 as FQGNSA.

The chain couples TRBV9 to TRBJ1-1, with D perhaps TRBD1 (5 bases). V gave up 0 bases and J gave up 1 base, with 13 bases separating them. The length of the CDR3 is 16 residues. The germline CDR1 and CDR2 sequences are SGDLS and YYNGEE. Here the CDR3 DNA reads TGTGCCAGCAGCGTAGGTCCGATCGGGGGGAACACTGAAGCTTTCTTT. The encoded protein is CASSVGPIGGNTEAFF.

This clone was picked up a small number of times. The V gene is TRBV9, the J gene TRBJ2-2; the D gene is possibly TRBD2 (6 bases). This CDR3 has 17 residues. V lost 3 bases and J lost 0, with 15 bases in between. Germline V gene sequence: CDR1 SGDLS, CDR2 YYNGEE. The CDR3 reads CASSGSGRWTNTGELFF. The CDR3 DNA sequence: TGTGCCAGCAGCGGTAGCGGCCGTTGGACGAACACCGGGGAGCTGTTTTTT.

The chain recombines TRBV5-6 with TRBJ1-1, with 7 bases fitting TRBD1. With V trimmed by 1 base and J by 5 bases, 11 bases remained unmatched. The CDR3 is made up of 16 amino acids. CDR1 is SGHDT, CDR2 YYEEEE, per germline. The CDR3 is CASSLKLTGYATEAFF. CDR3 coding DNA: TGTGCCAGCAGCTTGAAATTGACAGGGTACGCGACTGAAGCTTTCTTT.

The chain employs TRBV19 and TRBJ2-7; 8 positions match TRBD1. The ends lost 3 bases at V and 5 bases at J; junction bases unmatched: 6. This CDR3 has 14 residues. CDR1 is LNHDA, CDR2 SQIVND, per germline (reference sequence). The CDR3 spells CASSIGGQGHEQYF. The CDR3 DNA follows: TGTGCCAGTAGTATCGGTGGACAGGGACACGAGCAGTACTTC.

A few counts support this clone. This chain joins TRBV11-2 and TRBJ1-2; 8 bases map to TRBD1. The germline gives CDR1 SGHAT, CDR2 FQNNGV. The length of the CDR3 is 15 residues. Unmatched junction bases numbered 12, after V lost 4 bases and J lost 8 bases. CDR3: CASSSIFRGHRGYTF. CDR3 sequence (DNA): TGTGCCAGCAGCTCTATCTTCAGGGGGCACCGGGGCTACACCTTC. The full variable domain, rest sourced from reference TRBV11-2 and TRBJ1-2, is EAGVAQSPRYKIIEKRQSVAFWCNPISGHATLYWYQQILGQGPKLLIQFQNNGVVDDSQLPKDRFSAERLKGVDSTLKIQPAKLEDSAVYLCASSSIFRGHRGYTFGSGTRLTVV.

This clone was counted between two and nine times. V gene TRBV5-1 combines with J gene TRBJ1-1; no clear D gene. Trimming shortened V by 3 bases and J by 2 bases, and 11 bases separated the two germline ends. CDR3 size: 14 residues. The germline gives CDR1 SGHRS, CDR2 YFSETQ. CDR3 sequence (DNA): TGCGCCAGCAGCTCGCAAGCAGCAAACACTGAAGCTTTCTTT. This encodes CASSSQAANTEAFF.

The chain uses TRBV15 and TRBJ2-1; D might be TRBD2 (6 bases). The CDR3 covers 16 residues. Per germline, CDR1 LNHNV and CDR2 YYDKDF (reference sequence). Trimming left V 1 base short and J 8 bases short, with 18 bases between. The CDR3 region has the DNA TGTGCCACCAGCAGAGGGCCCAGGGTAGCGGCATATGAGCAGTTCTTC. It yields the protein CATSRGPRVAAYEQFF. Looking up the rest from reference TRBV15 and TRBJ2-1 gives the full variable domain: DAMVIQNPRYQVTQFGKPVTLSCSQTLNHNVMYWYQQKSSQAPKLLFHYYDKDFNNEADTPDNFQSRRPNTSFCFLDIRSPGLGDTAMYLCATSRGPRVAAYEQFFGPGTRLTVL.

The DNA of the CDR3 is TGTGCCAGCAGTCCCGCAGGGGGCGATGAGCAGTTCTTC. Residues: CASSPAGGDEQFF. The J gene is TRBJ2-1, the V gene TRBV6-1; 8 bases agree with TRBD1. CDR1 and CDR2 from the germline V gene are MNHNS and SASEGT. V shed 5 bases and J 8 bases; nucleotides not matched to a gene: 5. The CDR3 loop spans 13 amino acids.

The J gene is TRBJ2-7, the V gene TRBV5-1, with D unclear. The CDR3 has 14 residues. The germline V and J ends were trimmed by 4 bases and 2 bases, with 13 bases remaining between them. Germline V CDR1 and CDR2: SGHRS, YFSETQ. Here the CDR3 reads CASSPDPNTYEQYF. CDR3 DNA: TGCGCCAGCAGCCCGGACCCTAACACCTACGAGCAGTACTTC.

This clone was picked up a small number of times. This chain joins TRBV7-2 and TRBJ1-5, with 9 bases lining up with TRBD1. J lost 5 bases, V lost 5 bases, and 4 bases had no gene match. Germline V gene lookup returns CDR1 SGHTA and CDR2 FQGNSA. The CDR3 runs to 14 residues. CDR3 nucleotide sequence: TGTGCCAGCAGCCGGACAGGGGACTATCAGCCCCAGCATTTT. Its protein is CASSRTGDYQPQHF.

This clone was observed a few times. This chain links TRBV4-1 with TRBJ1-6; D unclear. The CDR3 consists of 12 residues. V was shortened by 1 base and J by 7 bases, with 2 bases between the two germline ends. The germline V gene encodes CDR1 MGHRA and CDR2 YSYEKL. CDR3 nucleotides: TGCGCCAGCAGCCAAGGGAATTCACCCCTCCACTTT. Translated, it gives CASSQGNSPLHF.

This clone appeared once. The rearrangement joins TRBV27 to TRBJ1-6, with 8 bases aligning to TRBD1. This CDR3 has 15 amino acids. V trimming: 7 bases; J trimming: 6 bases; junction bases outside the gene matches: 8. The germline V gene encodes CDR1 MNHEY and CDR2 SMNVEV (reference sequence). CDR3: CASTGQGSLNSPLHF. The CDR3 coding sequence is TGTGCCAGCACTGGACAGGGAAGTCTTAATTCACCCCTCCACTTT.

This clone has just a few counts. The chain is built from TRBV7-3 and TRBJ2-7; TRBD1 agrees at 9 bases. The germline CDR1 and CDR2 sequences are SGHTA and FQGTGA. Unmatched junction bases numbered 8, after V lost 5 bases and J lost 3 bases. The CDR3 has 15 amino acids. The CDR3 nucleotides read TGTGCCAGCAGCACTCGGACAGGGGTCGGCTACGAGCAGTACTTC. It translates to CASSTRTGVGYEQYF.

The chain joins TRBV7-3 to TRBJ1-1; weak D call: TRBD1 (5 bases). The CDR3 has 13 residues. V shed 4 bases and J shed 1 base, with 7 bases lying between them. Germline lookup yields CDR1 SGHTA and CDR2 FQGTGA. The CDR3 sequence is CASSSQGNTEAFF. The CDR3 DNA reads TGTGCCAGCAGCTCTCAGGGGAACACTGAAGCTTTCTTT.

V gene TRBV30 combines with J gene TRBJ2-6, with D possibly being TRBD2 (6 bases). CDR3 length equals 18 residues. V dropped 1 base and J dropped 1 base, with 17 bases sitting between them. In germline, CDR1 is GTSNPN, CDR2 SVGIG (reference sequence). The CDR3 reads CAWSGKGGVGSGANVLTF. In nucleotides, the CDR3 is TGTGCCTGGAGTGGGAAGGGAGGAGTTGGTTCTGGGGCCAACGTCCTGACTTTC.

The V and J genes are TRBV2 and TRBJ2-3; tentatively, D is TRBD1 or TRBD2 (5 bases each). The CDR3 spans 18 residues. V was clipped by 4 bases and J by 0 bases, with 20 bases between them. Germline V lookup: CDR1 SNHLY, CDR2 FYNNEI. The CDR3 DNA reads as TGTGCCAGCAGTGGCGAGGGTGAGGGGTCACTTAGCACAGATACGCAGTATTTT. It translates to CASSGEGEGSLSTDTQYF.

This clone showed up just a few times. The chain recombines TRBV30 with TRBJ1-2; possible D gene TRBD1, 6 bases. V was pared by 1 base and J by 8 bases, with 14 bases between. Looked up from germline, CDR1 is GTSNPN and CDR2 is SVGIG (reference sequence). The CDR3 is made up of 13 amino acids. CDR3 region: CAWSDGGPGGYTF. The CDR3 coding sequence is TGTGCCTGGAGTGATGGGGGCCCCGGGGGCTACACCTTC. The variable domain in full, completed from reference TRBV30 and TRBJ1-2, reads SQTIHQWPATLVQPVGSPLSLECTVEGTSNPNLYWYRQAAGRGLQLLFYSVGIGQISSEVPQNLSASRPQDRQFILSSKKLLLSDSGFYLCAWSDGGPGGYTFGSGTRLTVV.

This chain links TRBV2 with TRBJ2-6, with D possibly matching TRBD1 (5 bases). Germline CDR1 SNHLY, CDR2 FYNNEI. With 6 bases removed from V and 1 base from J, the gap between germline ends came to 7 bases. CDR3 size: 14 residues. CDR3 region: CASRAGSGANVLTF. The CDR3 DNA reads as TGTGCCAGCAGAGCAGGGTCTGGGGCCAACGTCCTGACTTTC.

CDR3 DNA: TGTGCCAGCAGAGGGGGCTTCCAAGAGACCCAGTACTTC. It is translated as CASRGGFQETQYF. This rearrangement joins TRBV28 to TRBJ2-5; TRBD1 aligns across 7 bases. CDR1 is MDHEN and CDR2 is SYDVKM in the germline V gene. Trimming removed 6 bases from V and 1 base from J; junction bases left unmatched: 2. This CDR3 has 13 residues.

The rearrangement joins TRBV6-4 to TRBJ2-2, with D uncertain. This CDR3 has 14 amino acids. Germline V gene lookup returns CDR1 MRHNA and CDR2 SNTAGT. V was pared by 7 bases and J by 4 bases, with 13 bases between. This CDR3 reads CASTPAPGTGELFF. Written as DNA, the CDR3 is TGTGCCAGCACCCCCGCTCCGGGCACCGGGGAGCTGTTTTTT.